This T cell receptor (beta chain) is drawn from a study of T cell responses to AZD1222 COVID-19 vaccine. The repertoire was sequenced with immunoSEQ multiplex PCR; TCRdb's copy has only in-frame clones and lacks some. This sample has 90,000 to 150,000 clones, with 75% to 90% found just once. Looked up from germline, CDR1 is SGHTA and CDR2 is FQGTGA. The CDR3 runs 15 residues. V shed 5 bases and J 1 base; nucleotides not matched to a gene: 5. The chain joins TRBV7-3 to TRBJ2-1, with 7 positions matching TRBD1. Here the sequenced sample was peripheral blood, taken on day 0 of AZD1222 vaccination. The sequence was obtained from an adult in good health. CDR3 region: CASSPHRGSYNEQFF. CDR3 nucleotides: TGTGCCAGCAGCCCACACAGGGGTTCCTACAATGAGCAGTTCTTC.